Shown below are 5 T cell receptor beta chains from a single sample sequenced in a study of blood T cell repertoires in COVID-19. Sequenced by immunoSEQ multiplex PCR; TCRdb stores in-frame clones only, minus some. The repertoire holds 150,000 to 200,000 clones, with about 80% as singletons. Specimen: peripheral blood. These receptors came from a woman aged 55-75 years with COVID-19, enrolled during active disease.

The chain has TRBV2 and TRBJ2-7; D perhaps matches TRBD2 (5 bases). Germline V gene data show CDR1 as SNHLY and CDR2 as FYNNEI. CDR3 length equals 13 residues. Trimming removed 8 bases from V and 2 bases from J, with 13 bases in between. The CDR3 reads CASGLKPTYEQYF. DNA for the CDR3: TGTGCCAGCGGACTTAAGCCCACCTACGAGCAGTACTTC.

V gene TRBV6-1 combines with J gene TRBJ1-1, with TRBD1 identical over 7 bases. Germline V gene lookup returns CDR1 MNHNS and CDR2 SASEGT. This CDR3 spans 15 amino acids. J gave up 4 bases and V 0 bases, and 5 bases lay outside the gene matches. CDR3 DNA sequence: TGTGCCAGCAGTGAAGCGCCAGGGGGGATCACTGAAGCTTTCTTT. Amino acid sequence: CASSEAPGGITEAFF.

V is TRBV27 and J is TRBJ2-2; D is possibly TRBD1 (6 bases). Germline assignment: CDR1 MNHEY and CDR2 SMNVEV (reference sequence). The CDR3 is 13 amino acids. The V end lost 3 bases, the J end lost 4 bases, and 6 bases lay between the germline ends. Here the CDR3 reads CASSLTGTGELFF. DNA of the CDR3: TGTGCCAGCAGTTTGACAGGCACCGGGGAGCTGTTTTTT.

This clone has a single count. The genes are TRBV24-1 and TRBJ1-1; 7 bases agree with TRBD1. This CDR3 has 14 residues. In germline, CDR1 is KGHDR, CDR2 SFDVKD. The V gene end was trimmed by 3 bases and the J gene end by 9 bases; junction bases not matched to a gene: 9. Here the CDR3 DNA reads TGTGCCACCAGTGATCCCATGACAGGGTTTAAAGCTTTCTTT. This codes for CATSDPMTGFKAFF.

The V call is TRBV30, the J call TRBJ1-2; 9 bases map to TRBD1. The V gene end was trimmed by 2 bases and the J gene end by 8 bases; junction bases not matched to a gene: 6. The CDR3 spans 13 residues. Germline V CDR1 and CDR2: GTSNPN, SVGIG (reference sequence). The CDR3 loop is CAWSKGTGQGYTF. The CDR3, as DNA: TGTGCCTGGAGTAAAGGGACAGGGCAAGGCTACACCTTC.